The 8 T cell receptor beta chains given below trace back to one sample, sequenced in a study of technical replicates of blood from a handful of donors. Profiled with immunoSEQ multiplex PCR; TCRdb holds only in-frame clones, not every one. Of around 67,000 clones listed, over 85% are singletons. The sequenced material came from T cells isolated from PBMCs. The origin of the receptors is a human donor in good health.

To note about this clone: The same CDR3 also results from other DNA sequences found in this sample. The chain joins TRBV2 to TRBJ2-3; the match to TRBD2 covers 12 bases. This CDR3 is built from 15 residues. V trimming: 5 bases; J trimming: 3 bases; junction bases outside the gene matches: 3. CDR1 is SNHLY and CDR2 is FYNNEI in the germline V gene. The CDR3 DNA is TGTGCCAGCAGTAAACTAGCGGGAGGAACAGATACGCAGTATTTT. It is translated as CASSKLAGGTDTQYF.

The CDR3 sequence: CASRTGAGQPQHF. CDR3 DNA sequence: TGTGCCAGCAGAACAGGGGCTGGTCAGCCCCAGCATTTT. The chain carries TRBV27 and TRBJ1-5; 7 bases fit TRBD1. Germline CDR1 reads MNHEY; CDR2 reads SMNVEV (reference sequence). The CDR3 spans 13 residues. Unmatched junction bases numbered 5, after V lost 6 bases and J lost 6 bases.

The rearrangement uses TRBV9 and TRBJ2-4; 11 nucleotides align to TRBD1. Germline CDR1 and CDR2: SGDLS and YYNGEE. This CDR3 contains 14 residues. V lost 4 bases, J lost 10 bases, and 7 bases stayed unmatched. The CDR3 loop is CASSIGTGGGIQYF. In DNA, the CDR3 is TGTGCCAGCAGCATAGGGACAGGGGGAGGTATTCAGTACTTC.

The J gene is TRBJ1-1, the V gene TRBV7-3, with 8 bases aligning to TRBD1. The trim removed 1 base at V and 10 bases at J, leaving 8 bases unmatched. There are 14 residues in the CDR3. The germline V gene has CDR1 SGHTA and CDR2 FQGTGA. The CDR3: CASSLNAQTGVAFF. In DNA, the CDR3 is TGTGCCAGCAGCTTAAACGCCCAGACAGGGGTAGCTTTCTTT.

The rearrangement uses TRBV27 and TRBJ1-2; the match to TRBD1 covers 9 bases. This CDR3 contains 15 residues. V lost 0 bases to trimming and J lost 4 bases; unmatched junction nucleotides: 3. Germline V lookup: CDR1 MNHEY, CDR2 SMNVEV (reference sequence). The CDR3 loop reads CASSLSRTGAYGYTF. CDR3 coding DNA: TGTGCCAGCAGTTTATCGAGGACAGGGGCCTATGGCTACACCTTC.

The chain links TRBV11-1 to TRBJ2-1; perhaps TRBD1 as D (6 bases). V lost 5 bases and J lost 9, with 14 bases in between. The CDR3 runs to 13 residues. Germline loops: CDR1 SGHAT, CDR2 FQDESV (reference sequence). The CDR3 protein is CASSRTLGGEQFF. For the CDR3, the DNA is TGTGCCAGCAGCCGAACGCTAGGGGGTGAGCAGTTCTTC.

The chain joins TRBV6-1 to TRBJ1-5, with 9 bases aligning to TRBD1. Unmatched junction bases numbered 15, after V lost 6 bases and J lost 6 bases. CDR1 and CDR2 from the germline V gene are MNHNS and SASEGT. The CDR3 spans 17 residues. In DNA, the CDR3 is TGTGCCAGCAGCGAATTCGGGACAGGGAGACTGGCTCAGCCCCAGCATTTT. Translated, it gives CASSEFGTGRLAQPQHF.

V is TRBV4-1 and J is TRBJ2-2, with 7 bases matching TRBD1. Per the germline V gene, CDR1 is MGHRA and CDR2 is YSYEKL. The CDR3 contains 16 residues. The junction had 7 bases not matched to a gene; V was cut back by 2 bases and J by 4 bases. In DNA form, the CDR3 reads TGCGCCAGCAGCCAACGTGAGGCAGGGGGCACCGGGGAGCTGTTTTTT. It encodes CASSQREAGGTGELFF.